Listed below are T cell receptor beta chains from one sample, sequenced in a study of T cells in Graves' hyperthyroidism and ophthalmopathy. A single record per CDR3 protein comes from TCRdb applying MiXCR to the multiplex PCR reads. Counted here are fewer than 500,000 distinct CDR3 sequences, 13% occurring once; the ten biggest clones make up 20% to 25%. Sequenced material: blood. The source of these receptors is a man under 40 with Graves' hyperthyroidism that later progressed to Graves' ophthalmopathy. The CDR3 runs from the conserved cysteine through the conserved F or W.

cdr3_length	v_call	cdr3_aa
12	TRBV28	CASRRYKETQYF
14	TRBV2	CASSSQGSTGELFF
15	TRBV11-2	CASSLGGGGGQPQHF
19	TRBV27	CASSLPRECKWVLNYGYTF
16	TRBV6-1	CASRGSGGATADTQYF
19	TRBV27	CASSHLTRDRVIGANVLTF
13	TRBV7-9	CASNPLGFVGYTF
16	TRBV7-9	CASSLGDDSSGNTIYF
14	TRBV5-8	CASSLVGSQETQYF
14	TRBV5-1	CASSLAGQGNTIYF
16	TRBV12-3/TRBV12-4	CASSSTSGGAIEAQYF
12	TRBV7-6	CASSLGVEELFF
15	TRBV20-1	CSAYGIRSYNSPLHF
15	TRBV6-6	CASSYALAGGAEQYF
11	TRBV29-1	CSVGELYGYTF
12	TRBV7-9	CASSPRADEQYF
14	TRBV7-9	CASSWTGGLGELFF
13	TRBV28	CASRPGLVYEQYF
12	TRBV29-1	CSVGPGKETQYF
14	TRBV30	CAWSARANTGELFF
12	TRBV3-1	CASSRPGETQYF
15	TRBV11-2	CASSLGAAANSPLHF
14	TRBV7-2	CASSTGLAGGAQYF
14	TRBV24-1	CATSDSLRQETQYF
19	TRBV4-1	CASSQHGLRVGSFDNEQFF
15	TRBV4-1	CASSQEGLAGSEQYF
12	TRBV24-1	CATSRGLNEQFF
14	TRBV12-3/TRBV12-4	CASSTGTGDYEQYF
15	TRBV5-1	CASSFKDRGNTEAFF
16	TRBV2	CASRADRVKAAYEQYF
13	TRBV19	CASSIGTLYGYTF
11	TRBV27	CASSSGSEQFF
13	TRBV29-1	CSVERGFNYGYTF
13	TRBV12-3/TRBV12-4	CASRPGGGETQYF
15	TRBV3-1	CASSQGGGNNQPQHF
13	TRBV19	CASPPPGWCEQYF
15	TRBV18	CASKRSGGTNTEAFF
17	TRBV12-3/TRBV12-4	CASSLAQTSFGADTQYF
15	TRBV2	CASSGTYLSNQPQHF
15	TRBV5-1	CASSPSGLAGDDQYF
12	TRBV4-1	CASSQVPSEAFF
16	TRBV5-1	CASSLAGQGANSPLHF
14	TRBV5-1	CASSPEMQNTEAFF
14	TRBV7-3	CASSLFGVNTEAFF
13	TRBV12-3/TRBV12-4	CASTRLMNTEAFF
20	TRBV6-4	CASSPLRNVRDIVGNQPQHF
13	TRBV19	CASSIGEGYEQYF
17	TRBV10-3	CAISESKGPLYQETQYF
14	TRBV15	CATSTFLSTDTQYF
17	TRBV2	CASRMRGTGQGTDTQYF
14	TRBV28	CASRGGPANEKLFF
13	TRBV2	CASRGAEGQPQHF
15	TRBV9	CASSVGPSRNQPQHF
15	TRBV5-1	CASSLANRATGELFF